These 10 T cell receptor beta chains were sequenced from one sample in a study of T cell repertoires in cytomegalovirus infection. No antigen has been assigned to these receptors. MiXCR, applied by TCRdb to the reads, yields one record per CDR3 protein. This table holds approximately 770,000 distinct CDR3 sequences, 25% to 35% found once. This material consisted of cultured CD8+ T cells from PBMCs, taken from culture after CMV antigen stimulation. All receptors come from a human donor in good health (CMV status not recorded). Some clones in this sample may be carry-over from other donors' samples.

The V gene is TRBV7-3, the J gene TRBJ2-3; no clear D. This CDR3 is built from 13 residues. Trimming removed 7 bases from V and 4 bases from J, with 12 bases in between. Germline CDR1 and CDR2: SGHTA and FQGTGA. The CDR3: CASISPMADTQYF. The CDR3 DNA reads as TGTGCCAGCATCTCCCCGATGGCAGATACGCAGTATTTT.

This chain joins TRBV20-1 and TRBJ2-7; a possible D gene is TRBD1 (6 bases). CDR3 length: 16 amino acids. Deletions cut 5 bases from V and 0 bases from J, with 20 bases between. Germline CDR1 reads DFQATT; CDR2 reads SNEGSKA (reference sequence). The CDR3 sequence: CSADLRRTASSYEQYV. The CDR3 nucleotides read TGCAGTGCTGATTTGCGGCGGACAGCTAGCTCCTACGAGCAGTACGTC.

This chain joins TRBV27 and TRBJ1-6; D is undetermined. The CDR3 consists of 15 residues. Germline CDR1 reads MNHEY; CDR2 reads SMNVEV (reference sequence). V dropped 3 bases and J dropped 1 base, with 7 bases sitting between them. CDR3 in DNA: TGTGCCAGCAGTTTTGGATATTCCTATAATTCACCCCTCCACTTT. Translation: CASSFGYSYNSPLHF.

This clonotype was seen a handful of times. The chain recombines TRBV7-9 with TRBJ2-7, with no clear D. Trimming removed 5 bases at V and 5 bases at J, with 10 bases between. Looked up from germline, CDR1 is SEHNR and CDR2 is FQNEAQ (reference sequence). The length of the CDR3 is 12 residues. CDR3 sequence (DNA): TGTGCCAGCAGCGGAAATCCAGACGAGCAGTACTTC. Its protein is CASSGNPDEQYF.

This clonotype was seen a handful of times. The chain couples TRBV24-1 to TRBJ2-1, with D hard to call. CDR3 length: 15 residues. Germline lookup yields CDR1 KGHDR and CDR2 SFDVKD. Trimming stripped 9 bases from V and 1 base from J, with 15 bases between. CDR3 in amino acids: CATGSNELSYNEQFF. In DNA form, the CDR3 reads TGTGCCACCGGGTCAAATGAGTTGTCCTACAATGAGCAGTTCTTC.

The chain employs TRBV6-8 and TRBJ1-1; D is perhaps TRBD1 (5 bases). Germline V CDR1 and CDR2: MNHGY, SAAAGT. Trimming took off 0 bases at V and 10 bases at J, with 9 bases between the two ends. The CDR3 is made up of 12 amino acids. CDR3 amino acids: CASSYSTGRAFF. In DNA form, the CDR3 reads TGTGCCAGCAGTTACTCTACAGGTAGAGCTTTCTTT.

The gene calls are TRBV4-1 and TRBJ1-1, with no clear D. The V gene lost 0 bases and the J gene lost 2 bases, with 10 bases spanning the gap. Germline V lookup: CDR1 MGHRA, CDR2 YSYEKL. The CDR3 runs 15 residues. Written as DNA, the CDR3 is TGCGCCAGCAGCCAAGAGGCAGTAATTAACACTGAAGCTTTCTTT. Translated, it gives CASSQEAVINTEAFF.

This clonotype was seen many times. The chain combines TRBV7-9 with TRBJ1-3, with D maybe TRBD1 (5 bases). V gave up 0 bases and J gave up 5 bases, with 14 bases separating them. The CDR3 has 16 residues. From germline, CDR1 is SEHNR and CDR2 FQNEAQ (reference sequence). The CDR3 region has the DNA TGTGCCAGCAGCTTAGCTTCTAGGGGAGTAAGAAACACCATATATTTT. Its translation is CASSLASRGVRNTIYF. Full variable domain (missing parts from reference TRBV7-9 and TRBJ1-3): DTGVSQNPRHKITKRGQNVTFRCDPISEHNRLYWYRQTLGQGPEFLTYFQNEAQLEKSRLLSDRFSAERPKGSFSTLEIQRTEQGDSAMYLCASSLASRGVRNTIYFGEGSWLTVV.

With regard to this clonotype: Germline is not matched at one junction end, which may reflect a read error. V gene TRBV5-3 combines with J gene TRBJ1-1, with D possibly matching TRBD1 (6 bases). TRBV5-3 is an ORF, with its function uncertain. The CDR3 is made up of 14 amino acids. In nucleotides, the CDR3 is TGTGCCAGCAGCTCCCGGGACACATACACTGAAGCTTTCTTT. This gives the protein CASSSRDTYTEAFF.

The chain joins TRBV9 to TRBJ1-4; D perhaps matches TRBD1 (5 bases). The CDR3 is 12 amino acids. Germline lookup yields CDR1 SGDLS and CDR2 YYNGEE. The V end was cut by 3 bases, the J end by 14 bases, with 14 bases between. This CDR3 reads CASSAGGGGLFF. CDR3 coding DNA: TGTGCCAGCAGCGCCGGGGGGGGAGGCCTGTTTTTT.